This TCR beta chain was identified during a study of cytomegalovirus exposure and HLA in healthy donors (dated by TCRdb to 2015 to 2018). Notes on the research overall: In an earlier analysis of some 550 of the donors, around 290 Gb of sequence data and 120 million or so unique TCR beta sequences from about 179 million T cells were reported. Genome-wide SNP genotypes for about 60% of the 666 donors were used in a later genetic analysis, which treated that subset as a discovery cohort. Donor age, sex, ethnicity and CMV serostatus were compiled together with the repertoire data. The study aimed to test whether signatures of past pathogen exposure could be identified by cataloging public T cell receptors. All discovery cohort repertoires had been generated on a single sequencing platform. Typing coverage varied by locus: about 629-630 donors for A, B, C, DRB1 and DQB1; roughly 510 for DQA1; more than 600 for DPA1; approximately 450 for DPB1. A separate validation cohort of more than 100 different subjects was used in addition to the 666-subject first cohort. Of the 398 genotyped donors, over 65% fell in the genetic ancestry cluster associated with self-reported Caucasian donors. An early release that covered about 600 HLA-typed donors contained 300 to 350 gigabases of sequencing data and 85 million to 100 million unique TCR sequences. Four or five DR-DQ haplotypes were handled as single units for association and clustering, since linkage in the cohort was strong. HLA typing covered class I and class II loci at four-digit resolution. Using immunosequencing, the study profiled T cell repertoires from about 650 subjects and related those repertoires to cytomegalovirus serostatus. To predict cytomegalovirus infection status, the study combined high-throughput TCR immunosequencing, statistical association of individual TCRs with disease status, and machine learning. To decide whether each TCR beta V gene segment behaved as functional or pseudogenic, an earlier analysis of fewer than 750 of the donors relied on high-throughput TCR beta sequencing. Across around 400 genotyped donors of the cohort, an average of about 220,000 unique TCR beta nucleotide sequences per donor were sequenced, and 15% to 20% of those sequences were non-productive. Rather than using new phenotypic data, the later analysis identified candidate immune exposures from TCR beta sequences and from how often those sequences occurred across donors. To study patterns of TCR occurrence, a later analysis re-analyzed previously published TCR beta repertoires from under 750 donors and added high-resolution HLA genotyping. Broad study findings and their caveats: The only immune exposure information available for the cohort was CMV serostatus. In both the original and validation cohorts, the classifier was reported to diagnose cytomegalovirus status with high specificity and sensitivity. Linkage disequilibrium might explain the correlated functional status among segregating V segments, but an unknown experimental factor could not be ruled out. Only TCR beta chains were sequenced in this cohort, and the absence of alpha or paired-chain data limited detectable features. Specific HLA alleles were associated with some 15,000 TCR beta sequences at a false discovery rate of 0.05 in a later analysis. Several of the top co-occurrence clusters appeared to be linked to parvovirus B19, influenza, CMV and Epstein-Barr virus, according to a later analysis. A cluster of highly shared sequence variants was judged likely to be a technical artifact of the sequencing pipeline. A later genetic analysis reported fewer N-insertions in productive TCRs among donors in an Asian-associated ancestry cluster than the approximately 700-donor mean. A further reported finding was that TCR beta sequences accurately predicted the HLA-A and HLA-B alleles for most subjects in the first cohort. When HLA alleles, especially DR and DQ, strongly co-occurred, TCR associations were difficult to assign to individual alleles. According to a later analysis, most CMV-associated TCR beta chains appeared to be HLA-restricted, and the HLA associations seemed to be driven largely by CMV exposure. Because HLA typing was unavailable for some donors at each locus, only the typed subset was used in association tests. In a later analysis, HLA-associated TCR beta chains showed more clonal expansion and lower generation probabilities than non-associated chains that were equally common. A few of the identified cytomegalovirus-associated TCR beta chains were confirmed in vitro to be specific for cytomegalovirus antigens. In an earlier analysis of some 550 of the donors, most TCR beta V segments were observed in productive rearrangements about 87% or about 30% of the time, broadly matching IMGT annotations. About 15 rarely observed V segments, including chromosome 9 orphons, were excluded from the earlier analysis of about 500 of the donors because counts were too low. In a later analysis, the rate of TCR association differed among HLA loci, with DRB1 alleles having the most associated TCRs and HLA-C alleles having the fewest. The authors suggested that the approach could potentially be generalized to other disease states and immunological phenotypes. V-gene and J-gene trimming of TCR beta chains was associated with a missense DCLRE1C variant in a later genetic analysis, and the association was replicated in an independent cohort. Across donors, most TCR sequences were observed very rarely, whereas some public TCRs were present in many individuals. Sequencing depth was assumed to be roughly uniform across donors in the presence/absence analyses, though that assumption may not hold. In the study, 150 to 200 TCR beta chains were listed as associated with cytomegalovirus.

The method behind the library was the immunoSEQ multiplex PCR assay. The multiplex PCR relied on a mix of 60 forward primers for TCR Vbeta segments and 13 reverse primers for TCR Jbeta segments. Amplification of the CDR3 region of rearranged TCR beta genes was performed with a multiplex PCR assay on genomic DNA. On the Illumina HiSeq System, the amplified TCR beta libraries were sequenced as 87-base-pair reads. Processing in the source paper ran as follows. A later analysis counted 75 million to 100 million unique TCR beta chains across the 666 repertoires, and around 9.9 million of these chains were shared by at least two donors. A nearest-neighbor algorithm error-corrected the raw reads and collapsed the reads into unique sequences, merging closely related sequences to remove PCR and sequencing errors. CDR3 sequences were aligned to IMGT reference sequences to assign V, D and J gene segments. For a sequence to be retained, a match of at least six nucleotides was required to both a V gene segment and a J gene segment. Rearrangements were classified as productive when the CDR3 lacked stop codons and remained in frame with V and J, and all other rearrangements were classified as non-productive. CDR3 was defined by IMGT convention, running from the second conserved V-encoded cysteine to the conserved J-encoded phenylalanine. Sequences without an unambiguous match to a single V gene segment were excluded from the earlier analysis of 450 to 650 of the donors. An earlier analysis of a few hundred of the donors called V segments functional above 56.7% productive rearrangements and segregating when the between-donor standard deviation exceeded 5%. To diagnose cytomegalovirus status from the catalog of TCR beta chain sequences, a statistical classification framework was built. V and J gene assignment, in a later analysis, came from comparing TCR nucleotide sequences with IMGT/GENE-DB human TR gene sequences. Using the TCRdist pipeline, a later analysis assigned CDR3 sequences along with most-parsimonious VDJ recombination scenarios. A later analysis defined each TCR beta chain by its CDR3 amino acid sequence plus V-gene family, and excluded reads lacking a unique V-gene family. As a way to deal with suspected cross-contamination and a sequencing artifact, a later analysis dropped over 550 nucleotide sequences that were highly shared and had low generation probability. For each public chain, a later analysis derived a clonal expansion index from normalized ranks of inferred template counts within each repertoire. In a later analysis, generation probabilities were computed with a VDJ recombination model fitted to out-of-frame rearrangements, and the resulting probabilities were checked against IGoR. Hypergeometric tests were used in a later analysis to score TCR-TCR, TCR-HLA and TCR-CMV co-occurrence, with a repertoire-size bias correction applied to the TCR pairs. False discovery rates were estimated in a later analysis by permuting HLA or CMV assignments 20 times. A later analysis grouped co-occurring TCRs with DBSCAN, adding TCRdist sequence similarity when clustering within HLA-allele-positive subsets. For co-occurrence clustering, repertoires with fewer than 30,000 or more than 120,000 public chains were excluded, along with roughly 5 repertoires with anomalous nucleotide sharing. TCRdb re-hosts the immuneACCESS table, in-frame sequences only. Its copies lack some clones; in the studies checked, an unresolved V gene accounts for under half of them, and the cause for the rest is not known. That table supplies the V and J calls and clone size; D and trimming were determined from the DNA. This sample comprises around 100,000 clones, around 64% of them detected only once. The ten largest account for around 2.2% of the sample.

On this clone: The antigen it binds to is not known. No clone much larger than this one lies a single base away; base qualities are absent.

In total, approximately 700 healthy bone marrow donors made up the cohort. All cohort members were sampled while nominally healthy, although unrecorded immune exposures were likely present. The donor was CMV seronegative and was included in the group of a few hundred seronegative cohort members. Every donor gave a peripheral blood sample, and the peripheral blood mononuclear cells from that sample were used for TCR beta sequencing. Genomic DNA was extracted from the blood cell samples with the Qiagen DNeasy Blood Extraction Kit. Sequencing used PBMCs. The TCR sequence derives from a young woman in good health and CMV-seronegative.

The DNA sequence follows: TGTGCCAGCAGCTTAGCGCTAGCGGGAGCAGATACGCAGTATTTT. Its protein reads: CASSLALAGADTQYF. Here the chain combines TRBV7-9 and TRBJ2-3; 10 central nucleotides agree with TRBD2. The CDR3 holds 15 amino acids from the cysteine to the phenylalanine. The entry retains the CDR3 DNA only, 45 bases that are in frame from base 1. CDR1 and CDR2 were assigned from the germline V gene (reference sequence) as SEHNR and FQNEAQ. Unmatched junction bases come to 1, with V trimmed by 0 bases and J by 4 bases.